The 5 T cell receptor beta chains below come from one sample, sequenced in a study of metastatic and nonmetastatic thyroid tumors. TCRdb re-called clones via MiXCR from the PCR reads. The table records fewer than 35,000 clones, 20% to 25% of them present only once. Nobody among the patients had been given any treatment before thyroid surgery. The sample taken for sequencing was tumor tissue. These receptors came from a male donor with papillary thyroid cancer or a benign thyroid nodule (not recorded which). Some clones in this sample may be carry-over from other donors' samples.

By frequency in the sample, this clone is medium-sized (0.01 to 0.1%). The chain couples TRBV7-2 to TRBJ1-2; D remains ambiguous. V lost 0 bases and J lost 9, with 11 bases in between. The CDR3 extends over 13 amino acids. Germline values: CDR1 SGHTA, CDR2 FQGNSA. The DNA of the CDR3 is TGTGCCAGCAGCTTAGCCCGGGAGTATAGCTACACCTTC. Its translation is CASSLAREYSYTF.

Many counts were recorded for this clone. The V and J genes are TRBV18 and TRBJ1-3; TRBD1 agrees at 8 bases. Germline V gene sequence: CDR1 KGHSH, CDR2 LQKENI. The V gene end was trimmed by 6 bases and the J gene end by 0 bases; junction bases not matched to a gene: 4. This CDR3 has 15 amino acids. CDR3 nucleotide sequence: TGTGCCAGCTCTGATACAGGGGGCTCTGGAAACACCATATATTTT. Translation: CASSDTGGSGNTIYF.

By share, this clone ranks as medium-sized. This sequence joins TRBV7-9 and TRBJ2-7; TRBD2 matches 8 bases. This CDR3 has 15 amino acids. CDR1 and CDR2 (germline): SEHNR, FQNEAQ (reference sequence). The V and J ends lost 5 bases and 5 bases, in that order; junction bases with no gene match: 11. The CDR3 sequence is CASSRLGAGGNEQYF. As DNA, the CDR3 is TGTGCCAGCAGCCGCCTGGGGGCGGGAGGAAACGAGCAGTACTTC.

The table lists this clone with many counts. The rearrangement joins TRBV20-1 to TRBJ2-1; 13 positions match TRBD2. Germline-derived CDR1 and CDR2 are DFQATT and SNEGSKA (reference sequence). The CDR3 extends over 17 amino acids. The ends lost 5 bases at V and 1 base at J; junction bases unmatched: 8. CDR3 in amino acids: CSAYGLAGVSSYNEQFF. The CDR3 DNA follows: TGCAGTGCTTATGGACTAGCGGGAGTAAGTTCCTACAATGAGCAGTTCTTC.

The table lists this clone with many counts. CDR3 sequence: CASRPLGVNEKLFF. In nucleotides, the CDR3 is TGTGCCAGCAGACCCCTAGGGGTTAATGAAAAACTGTTTTTT. This chain links TRBV12-3 or TRBV12-4 with TRBJ1-4, with D tentatively TRBD1 (5 bases). Trimming pared 6 bases from V and 4 bases from J, leaving 12 bases between. CDR3 length: 14 residues.